The 19 T cell receptor beta chains listed next were all sequenced from one sample in a study of blood T cell repertoires in COVID-19 (dated by TCRdb to about 2020). Library construction relied on the immunoSEQ multiplex PCR assay. The table was pulled from immuneACCESS by TCRdb, which kept in-frame rearrangements only. Such tables lose some clones; where checked, under half of the loss comes from unresolved V genes, and the rest has no known cause. The sample data list about 260,000 clones, and about nine tenths of these were observed just once. The ten largest make up approximately 0.9% of the sample. Input material: PBMCs or T cells enriched from blood (not recorded which). The receptor set was obtained from a man aged 50 to 60 who had been exposed to COVID-19.

The CDR3 sequence is CASTSTSRGTTEAFF. The CDR3 DNA is TGCGCCAGCACCTCGACATCACGGGGAACCACTGAAGCTTTCTTT. The chain employs TRBV5-1 and TRBJ1-1, with unresolved D. Trimming left V 6 bases short and J 4 bases short, with 19 bases between. CDR3 size: 15 residues. Germline CDR1 SGHRS, CDR2 YFSETQ.

The chain uses TRBV6-5 and TRBJ1-4, with 8 positions matching TRBD1. With 5 bases clipped from V and 3 bases from J, the junction kept 5 bases outside the gene matches. The length of the CDR3 is 15 residues. Germline lookup yields CDR1 MNHEY and CDR2 SVGAGI. CDR3 loop: CASSPQGAANEKLFF. CDR3 DNA: TGTGCCAGCAGTCCTCAGGGGGCGGCTAATGAAAAACTGTTTTTT.

CDR3 bases: TGCGCCAGCACTCACGAGCAGTACGTC. Encoded protein: CASTHEQYV. V gene TRBV10-2 combines with J gene TRBJ2-7, with unresolved D. Trimming took off 7 bases at V and 5 bases at J, with 3 bases between the two ends. The germline V gene encodes CDR1 WSHSY and CDR2 SAAADI. The CDR3 totals 9 residues.

This CDR3 reads CASSLQVETSTDTQYF. The DNA of the CDR3 is TGTGCCAGCAGCCTCCAGGTTGAAACTAGCACAGATACGCAGTATTTT. The gene calls are TRBV9 and TRBJ2-3, with D unclear. V lost 4 bases to trimming and J lost 0 bases, with 15 bases between them. CDR1 SGDLS and CDR2 YYNGEE come from the germline V gene. The CDR3 runs to 16 residues.

This clone was counted a few times. This chain links TRBV29-1 with TRBJ2-1; no clear D. With 4 bases removed from V and 2 bases from J, the gap between germline ends came to 12 bases. The CDR3 is 14 amino acids. CDR1 is SQVTM and CDR2 is ANQGSEA in the germline V gene. CDR3 in amino acids: CSVGATSPYNEQFF. The CDR3 region has the DNA TGCAGCGTTGGAGCTACTTCCCCCTACAATGAGCAGTTCTTC.

The chain employs TRBV2 and TRBJ1-2; D may be TRBD1 (6 bases). The CDR3 contains 12 residues. Germline values: CDR1 SNHLY, CDR2 FYNNEI. The V and J ends lost 4 bases and 4 bases respectively, with 7 bases between them. This CDR3 is CASSGGGYGYTF. The DNA for the CDR3 is TGTGCCAGCAGTGGAGGGGGCTATGGCTACACCTTC.

This clone occurred once. V usage is TRBV21-1 and J usage is TRBJ1-2; the tabulated D call, TRBD1, remains unverified against the DNA. TRBV21-1 constitutes a pseudogene. There are 13 residues in the CDR3. CDR3 bases: TGTGCCAGCAGCCGGACAGGGAACTGTGGCTACACCTTC. It encodes CASSRTGNCGYTF.

V gene TRBV5-1 combines with J gene TRBJ1-3, with D unresolved. The CDR3 consists of 16 residues. The germline V gene encodes CDR1 SGHRS and CDR2 YFSETQ. V gave up 4 bases and J gave up 0 bases, with 14 bases separating them. CDR3 protein: CASSNSFGSSGNTIYF. The CDR3 bases are TGCGCCAGCAGCAACTCCTTTGGGAGCTCTGGAAACACCATATATTTT.

The gene calls are TRBV24-1 and TRBJ1-3, with TRBD1 matching over 9 bases. Germline CDR1 KGHDR, CDR2 SFDVKD. The CDR3 has 16 residues. The V and J ends lost 3 bases and 4 bases, in that order; junction bases with no gene match: 6. The CDR3 loop reads CATSDTRTGAGNTIYF. In DNA form, the CDR3 reads TGTGCCACCAGTGATACCCGGACAGGGGCAGGAAACACCATATATTTT.

CDR3 DNA sequence: TGTGCCAGCAGTTCTCGCGCCGGAAAACTGTTTTTT. Residues: CASSSRAGKLFF. The chain employs TRBV6-5 and TRBJ1-4; unclear D gene. The germline V and J ends were trimmed by 4 bases and 10 bases, with 10 bases remaining between them. This CDR3 is 12 amino acids long. Germline lookup yields CDR1 MNHEY and CDR2 SVGAGI.

The chain has TRBV5-1 and TRBJ2-3, with 11 bases fitting TRBD2. The V and J ends lost 4 bases and 7 bases, in that order; junction bases with no gene match: 17. The CDR3 extends over 18 amino acids. From germline, CDR1 is SGHRS and CDR2 YFSETQ. CDR3 DNA sequence: TGCGCCAGCAGCGATGAGGATGCGACTAGCGGGATCCTAAATACGCAGTATTTT. Translating it yields CASSDEDATSGILNTQYF.

The chain recombines TRBV12-5 with TRBJ2-5; tentative D call: TRBD1 (6 bases). CDR1 is LGHNT, CDR2 FRNRAP, per germline. Trimming shortened V by 4 bases and J by 5 bases, and 17 bases separated the two germline ends. The CDR3 extends over 15 amino acids. The CDR3 nucleotides read TGTGCTAGTGGTTACAGGGTGGCCTTCCGGGAGACCCAGTACTTC. Its translation is CASGYRVAFRETQYF.

This chain joins TRBV6-5 and TRBJ2-1; D perhaps matches TRBD1 (5 bases). CDR1 and CDR2 (germline): MNHEY, SVGAGI. The V gene lost 7 bases and the J gene lost 9 bases, with 16 bases spanning the gap. The CDR3 totals 13 residues. The CDR3 sequence is CASTSNPGSEQFF. The CDR3 DNA follows: TGTGCCAGCACCTCCAACCCAGGGTCTGAGCAGTTCTTC.

The chain is built from TRBV4-1 and TRBJ1-5; D is possibly TRBD1 (6 bases). V lost 0 bases, J lost 2 bases, and 11 bases lay in between. Germline V gene data show CDR1 as MGHRA and CDR2 as YSYEKL. The CDR3 length is 16 residues. CDR3 region: CASSQDPSGGNQPQHF. The CDR3 DNA sequence: TGCGCCAGCAGCCAAGATCCATCAGGGGGCAATCAGCCCCAGCATTTT.

This clone showed up just once. The chain joins TRBV5-1 to TRBJ1-1, with no clear D. Between the trimmed V and J ends, which lost 1 base and 4 bases, there was a span of 11 bases. Per germline, CDR1 SGHRS and CDR2 YFSETQ. The CDR3 covers 14 residues. The CDR3 here is CASSLSGFSTEAFF. CDR3 DNA sequence: TGCGCCAGCAGCTTGTCAGGCTTTTCCACTGAAGCTTTCTTT.

The CDR3 bases are TGTGCCAGCAGCCAATGGGGACAGCGTACTAACTATGGCTACACCTTC. Its translation is CASSQWGQRTNYGYTF. The chain uses TRBV14 and TRBJ1-2; 7 bases fit TRBD1. V was clipped by 2 bases and J by 0 bases; unmatched bases: 6. Looked up from germline, CDR1 is SGHDN and CDR2 is FVKESK. CDR3 length: 16 residues. Full variable domain (rest looked up from reference TRBV14 and TRBJ1-2): EAGVTQFPSHSVIEKGQTVTLRCDPISGHDNLYWYRRVMGKEIKFLLHFVKESKQDESGMPNNRFLAERTGGTYSTLKVQPAELEDSGVYFCASSQWGQRTNYGYTFGSGTRLTVV.

The V gene is TRBV5-1, the J gene TRBJ1-4; a possible D gene is TRBD1 (5 bases). This CDR3 has 13 residues. V lost 5 bases and J lost 7, with 12 bases in between. CDR1 and CDR2 from the germline V gene are SGHRS and YFSETQ. This CDR3 is CASSQGPSEKLFF. For the CDR3, the DNA is TGCGCCAGCAGTCAGGGTCCAAGTGAAAAACTGTTTTTT.

The CDR3 DNA sequence: TGTGCTAGTAGGAAGGATCGAGGTCCAGATACGCAGTATTTT. Translated, it gives CASRKDRGPDTQYF. The rearrangement uses TRBV12-5 and TRBJ2-3; D not resolved. The CDR3 is made up of 14 amino acids. The V end was cut by 8 bases, the J end by 4 bases, with 16 bases between. Germline V gives CDR1 LGHNT, CDR2 FRNRAP.

In this sample, this clone turned up once. The rearrangement links TRBV5-1 to TRBJ2-1, with 11 bases aligning to TRBD2. The V gene end was trimmed by 3 bases and the J gene end by 9 bases; junction bases not matched to a gene: 17. This CDR3 is 18 amino acids long. Germline V gene data show CDR1 as SGHRS and CDR2 as YFSETQ. CDR3 nucleotide sequence: TGCGCCAGCAGCTGGTACCCCCTAGCGGGGGGCCTTTACCCTGAGCAGTTCTTC. Protein product: CASSWYPLAGGLYPEQFF.